This TCR beta chain was captured by sequencing in a study of T cell changes during pregnancy in multiple sclerosis. This clone was observed a handful of times. The CDR3 contains 16 residues. CDR1 and CDR2 (germline): SGDLS, YYNGEE. The J segment lost 2 bases and the V segment lost 0 bases, leaving 4 bases of the junction unmatched. Clones were sequenced by immunoSEQ multiplex PCR, and TCRdb holds only the in-frame ones, with some missing. The data hold 65,000 to 90,000 clones, with roughly 92% observed a single time. The TCR comes from a female donor with multiple sclerosis, enrolled in a pregnancy study. The rearrangement joins TRBV9 to TRBJ2-3, with 9 bases matching TRBD2. The specimen was peripheral blood, collected before pregnancy. In DNA, the CDR3 is TGTGCCAGCAGCGTAGGGCTAGCGGGAATCACAGATACGCAGTATTTT. Protein sequence: CASSVGLAGITDTQYF.